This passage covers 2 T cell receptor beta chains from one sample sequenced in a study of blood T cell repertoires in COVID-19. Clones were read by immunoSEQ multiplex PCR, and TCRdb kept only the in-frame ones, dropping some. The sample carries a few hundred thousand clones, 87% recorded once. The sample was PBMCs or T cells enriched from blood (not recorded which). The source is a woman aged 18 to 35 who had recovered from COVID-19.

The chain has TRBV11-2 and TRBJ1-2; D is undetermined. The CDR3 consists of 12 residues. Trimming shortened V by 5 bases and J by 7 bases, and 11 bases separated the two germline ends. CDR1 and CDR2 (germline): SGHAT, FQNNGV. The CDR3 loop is CASSPTRVGYTF. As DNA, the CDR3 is TGTGCCAGCAGCCCGACGCGGGTTGGCTACACCTTC.

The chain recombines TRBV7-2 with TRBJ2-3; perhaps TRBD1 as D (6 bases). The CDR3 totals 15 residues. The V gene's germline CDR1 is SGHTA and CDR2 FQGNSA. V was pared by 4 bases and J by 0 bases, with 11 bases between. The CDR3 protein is CASSSKTGSTDTQYF. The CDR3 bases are TGTGCCAGCAGCTCAAAGACAGGAAGCACAGATACGCAGTATTTT.